Listed below are T cell receptor beta chains from one sample, sequenced in a study of CD8+CD57+ T cells in acquired aplastic anemia. One entry per CDR3 protein results from TCRdb running MiXCR on the reads. Among roughly 290,000 distinct CDR3 sequences listed, about three fifths were seen once. The sequencing input was sorted CD4+, CD8+, or CD8+CD57+ T cells (not recorded which) from PBMCs. The receptors shown here come from a human donor with aplastic anemia. The CDR3 runs from the conserved cysteine through the conserved F or W.

>TRBV20-1|TRBJ2-5
CSASLNGETQYF
>TRBV18|TRBJ2-3
CASSPPPTDTQYF
>TRBV2|TRBJ1-5
CASSDRGQGIWPQHF
>TRBV19|TRBJ2-7
CASSIGGAKYEQYF
>TRBV19|TRBJ1-5
CASSLDRGNQPQHF
>TRBV6-6|TRBJ1-1
CASQTGRDSEAFF
>TRBV20-1|TRBJ2-5
CSANPTEETQYF
>TRBV7-2|TRBJ2-3
CASSSALGTGDTQYF
>TRBV19|TRBJ1-2
CASKAGPVDYGYTF
>TRBV7-9|TRBJ1-6
CASSFGQDRDSPLHF
>TRBV7-9|TRBJ2-7
CASSWGQGVTYEQYF
>TRBV25-1|TRBJ1-3
CASRETGLRNTIYF
>TRBV7-8|TRBJ1-1
CASSLEQGVTEAFF
>TRBV9|TRBJ1-1
CASSVGGQEAFF
>TRBV25-1|TRBJ2-1
CASSESLAAGAGSSYNEQFF
>TRBV24-1|TRBJ2-1
CATSDSQRNEQFF
>TRBV5-8|TRBJ1-2
CASSLSGVGGYTF
>TRBV4-1|TRBJ2-7
CASSQDPSFSYEQYF
>TRBV12-3/TRBV12-4|TRBJ2-1
CASSFSDEGNEQFF
>TRBV6-6|TRBJ2-7
CASSPGLAALGEQYF
>TRBV5-5|TRBJ1-1
CASSLFSTDTEAFF
>TRBV5-1|TRBJ2-7
CASSLRQGVREQYF
>TRBV14|TRBJ2-1
CASSQVAGGGYNEQFF
>TRBV5-4|TRBJ2-3
CASSLGTEVSLTDTQYF
>TRBV19|TRBJ1-2
CASTVGPYGYTF
>TRBV19|TRBJ1-1
CASSQPGNTEAFF
>TRBV15|TRBJ2-7
CATSEGGRGYEQYF
>TRBV10-1|TRBJ2-1
CASEGSGGALNEQFF
>TRBV18|TRBJ1-1
CASSPLGQTNTEAFF
>TRBV7-8|TRBJ2-2
CASTINLSWESTGELFF
>TRBV10-3|TRBJ2-3
CAISRAGDVTDTQYF
>TRBV2|TRBJ2-1
CASSDQVWDEQFF
>TRBV20-1|TRBJ2-3
CSGSGDTDTQYF
>TRBV7-9|TRBJ1-1
CASSLGVDTEAFF
>TRBV9|TRBJ2-7
CASSVDGEPYEQYF
>TRBV20-1|TRBJ2-7
CSASRGGTGVREQYF
>TRBV24-1|TRBJ2-3
CATSDPTYLTQYF
>TRBV7-6|TRBJ1-2
CASSPGEGQGYTF
>TRBV9|TRBJ1-2
CASSEGQGGYGYTF
>TRBV7-8|TRBJ2-1
CASSLSGNYNEQFF